The present entry profiles one T cell receptor beta chain with its context. This CDR3 is built from 17 residues. The V gene lost 1 base and the J gene lost 3 bases, with 13 bases spanning the gap. This record comes from a study of T-cell memory formation after mild COVID-19. A single record per CDR3 protein comes from TCRdb applying MiXCR to the 5' RACE reads. The repertoire holds under 400,000 distinct CDR3 sequences, over 25% seen once, with 13% in the top ten. The chain combines TRBV12-3 or TRBV12-4 with TRBJ2-6; tentatively, D is TRBD1 or TRBD2 (5 bases each). The TCR was taken from an adult woman who had mild COVID-19 (a few samples of this study predate the infection). Cell type and time point are not known. Sequences were obtained from PBMCs or a T cell subset sorted from them (not recorded which). The CDR3 DNA sequence: TGTGCCAGCAGTTTAGTTTCCAGGGCGGGTGGGGCCAACGTCCTGACTTTC. Translation gives CASSLVSRAGGANVLTF.